These 2 T cell receptor beta chains were sequenced from one sample in a study of shared clonotypes between healthy human individuals. The data were produced by immunoSEQ multiplex PCR, yet TCRdb's version contains in-frame clones alone and is incomplete. The sample records roughly 2,300,000 clones, around 90% being singletons. Material for sequencing was naive CD4+ T cells from PBMCs. Indicated subset: CD45RA+ positively selected. Receptors were obtained from a man younger than 35 in good health. Some clones in this sample may be carry-over from other donors' samples.

This chain uses TRBV7-2 with TRBJ2-7; tentatively, D is TRBD2 (7 bases). Trimming removed 4 bases from V and 1 base from J, with 14 bases in between. This CDR3 has 15 residues. Germline V gives CDR1 SGHTA, CDR2 FQGNSA. CDR3 loop: CASSWMGGASYEQYF. The DNA for the CDR3 is TGTGCCAGCAGCTGGATGGGGGGGGCTTCCTACGAGCAGTACTTC.

The rearrangement joins TRBV5-1 to TRBJ2-1; 12 bases are shared with TRBD2. Germline V gene data show CDR1 as SGHRS and CDR2 as YFSETQ. The length of the CDR3 is 16 residues. The junction had 6 bases not matched to a gene; V was cut back by 1 base and J by 7 bases. The DNA of the CDR3 is TGCGCCAGCAGCTTGTCTAGCGGGAGGGCCGTGAATGAGCAGTTCTTC. Its protein product is CASSLSSGRAVNEQFF.